A few counts support the clone carrying this T cell receptor beta chain. Its target is unknown. Trimming took 4 bases from V and 4 from J, leaving 16 bases between them. Germline CDR1 and CDR2: DFQATT and SNEGSKA (reference sequence). The CDR3 spans 14 residues. Findings of the study overall: In terms of TCR gene usage, tumor memory CD4+ T cells clustered together with blood and lymph node memory CD4+ cells, as well as with lymph node naive CD4+ cells.

Semi-nested PCR with Nested Universal Primer A followed constant-region reverse priming of full-length variable regions. One entry per CDR3 protein, called by TCRdb with MiXCR from the 5' RACE reads. The sample includes 60,000 to 65,000 distinct CDR3 sequences, about 31% seen only once; the top ten take over 2%. CD25-based Treg depletion was applied to purified naive CD4+ T cells. Source material: tumor-infiltrating naive CD4+ T cells sorted from the breast tumor. Subset given: naive CD4+ T cells, CD4+CD45RA+CD25-. The chain couples TRBV20-1 to TRBJ1-2, with a weak D call TRBD1 (6 bases). The source of this sequence is a female donor with breast cancer. The CDR3 reads CSAISTGFGYGYTF. Here the CDR3 DNA reads TGCAGTGCTATTTCCACAGGGTTTGGCTATGGCTACACCTTC.